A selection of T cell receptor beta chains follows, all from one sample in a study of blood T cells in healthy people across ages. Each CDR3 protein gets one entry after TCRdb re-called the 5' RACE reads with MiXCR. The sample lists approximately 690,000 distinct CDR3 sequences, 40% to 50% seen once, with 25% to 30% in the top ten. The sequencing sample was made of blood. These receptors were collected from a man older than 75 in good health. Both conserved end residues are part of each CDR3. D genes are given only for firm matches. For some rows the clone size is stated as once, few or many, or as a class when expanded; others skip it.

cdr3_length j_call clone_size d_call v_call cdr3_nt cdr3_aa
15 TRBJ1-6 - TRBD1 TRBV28 TGTGCCAGCAGTGGGGGACAGGGGTTTAATTCACCCCTCCACTTT CASSGGQGFNSPLHF
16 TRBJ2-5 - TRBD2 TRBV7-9 TGTGCCAGCAGCGCCCTGAGACAAGCGGGATCTGAGACCCAGTACTTC CASSALRQAGSETQYF
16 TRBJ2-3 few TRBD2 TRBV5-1 TGCGCCAGCAGCTTGGACACTAGCGGGAGCGTTGATACGCAGTATTTT CASSLDTSGSVDTQYF
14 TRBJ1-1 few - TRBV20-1 TGCAGTGCTAGAGGCCAGGCTTGGAACACTGAAGCTTTCTTT CSARGQAWNTEAFF
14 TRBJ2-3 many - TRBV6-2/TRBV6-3 TGTGCCATCCGCGCCGCAGGGAGCACAGATACGCAGTATTTT CAIRAAGSTDTQYF
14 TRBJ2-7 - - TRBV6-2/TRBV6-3 TGTGCCAGCCGAAGAACAGGGGACTACAATGAGCAGTACTTC CASRRTGDYNEQYF
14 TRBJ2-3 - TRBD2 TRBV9 TGTGCCAGCAGCGTTAGGGCTAGCGGGGGGACGCAGTATTTT CASSVRASGGTQYF
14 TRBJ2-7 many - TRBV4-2 TGTGCCAGCAGCCAAGGTCAGGGCACCTACGAGCAGTACTTC CASSQGQGTYEQYF
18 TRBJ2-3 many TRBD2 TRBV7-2 TGTGCCAGCAGCTTAGCAGCTAGCGGGGGCCCTAGCACAGATACGCAGTATTTT CASSLAASGGPSTDTQYF
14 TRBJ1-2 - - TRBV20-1 TGCAGTGCTAGAGATCGCGGCAGTAACTATGGCTACACCTTC CSARDRGSNYGYTF
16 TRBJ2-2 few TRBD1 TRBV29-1 TGCAGCGTCCTCTTACAGGGGGCTGGCGGTTTGGGGGAGCTGTTTTTT CSVLLQGAGGLGELFF
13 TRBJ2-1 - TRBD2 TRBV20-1 TGCAGTGCTTTGACTAGCGGCTACAATGAGCAGTTCTTC CSALTSGYNEQFF
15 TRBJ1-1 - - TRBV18 TGTGCCAGCTCACCACCGGCGGACAGAAACACTGAAGCTTTCTTT CASSPPADRNTEAFF
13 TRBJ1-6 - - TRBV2 TGTGCCAGCAGGGGGCAGGTTCAAGATCCCCTCCACTTT CASRGQVQDPLHF
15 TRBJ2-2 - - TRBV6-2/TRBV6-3 TGTGCCAGCAGTTACGGGGTTGGTGTCGCCGGGGAGCTGTTTTTT CASSYGVGVAGELFF
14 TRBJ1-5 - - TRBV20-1 TGCAGTGCTAGAGATCTCAGGGCCTATCAGCCCCAGCATTTT CSARDLRAYQPQHF
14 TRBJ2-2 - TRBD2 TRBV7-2 TGTGCCAGCAGATCTAGCGGGATTACCGGGGAGCTGTTTTTT CASRSSGITGELFF
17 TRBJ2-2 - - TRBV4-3 TGCGCCAGCAGCCCGCGGTGGGGGGGGCCCAACACCGGGGAGCTGTTTTTT CASSPRWGGPNTGELFF
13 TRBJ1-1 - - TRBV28 TGTGCCAGCAGTTTACGGATGCTCACTGAAGCTTTCTTT CASSLRMLTEAFF
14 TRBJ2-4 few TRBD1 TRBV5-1 TGCGCCAGCAGCTTGGATCAGGGGGAGAACATTCAGTACTTC CASSLDQGENIQYF
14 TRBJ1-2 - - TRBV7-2 TGTGCCAGCAGCTTAGGGCGGGCCTCTCGCGGCTACACCTTC CASSLGRASRGYTF
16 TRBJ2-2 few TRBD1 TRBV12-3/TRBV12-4 TGTGCCAGTGCGGGACAGGGGACTGCGAACACCGGGGAGCTGTTTTTT CASAGQGTANTGELFF
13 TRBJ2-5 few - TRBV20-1 TGCAGTGCTAGAGCCCTCACCGCCAGGACCCAGTACTTC CSARALTARTQYF
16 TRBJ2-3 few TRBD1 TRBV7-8 TGTGCCAGCAGACCCCCGGGACAGAGCCTTACAGATACGCAGTATTTT CASRPPGQSLTDTQYF
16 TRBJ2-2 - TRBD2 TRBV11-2 TGTGCCAGCAGCTTCGGCGGGAGGTCGGGCACCGGGGAGCTGTTTTTT CASSFGGRSGTGELFF
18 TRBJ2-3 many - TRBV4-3 TGCGCCAGCAGCCTTAACGTAGACAGGTTCTCTAGCACAGATACGCAGTATTTT CASSLNVDRFSSTDTQYF
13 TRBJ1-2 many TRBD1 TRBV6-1 TGTGCCAGCAGTCAGGACAGGGACTATGGCTACACCTTC CASSQDRDYGYTF
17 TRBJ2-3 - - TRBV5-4 TGTGCCAGCAGCCGCTTGGGGCGGCCAACTAGCACAGATACGCAGTATTTT CASSRLGRPTSTDTQYF
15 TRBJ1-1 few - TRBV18 TGTGCCAGCTCACCGAAACAGATAAAGAACACTGAAGCTTTCTTT CASSPKQIKNTEAFF
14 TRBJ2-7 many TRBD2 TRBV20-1 TGCAGTGCTAGAGTTAATAGCGGGGACTACGAGCAGTACTTC CSARVNSGDYEQYF
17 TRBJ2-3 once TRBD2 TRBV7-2 TGTGCCAGCAGCTTATTTTCCCTAGCGGGAAGCACAGATACGCAGTATTTT CASSLFSLAGSTDTQYF
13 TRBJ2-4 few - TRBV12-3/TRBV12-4 TGTGCCAGTCGAGTCCGTGGGACAAGCATTCAGTACTTC CASRVRGTSIQYF
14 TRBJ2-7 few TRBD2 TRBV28 TGTGCCAGCAGTCCTCCTAGCGGGAGGGGGGAGCAGTACTTC CASSPPSGRGEQYF
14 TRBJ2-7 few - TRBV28 TGTGCCAGCAGTCCTCCGGGAAAGACCTACGAGCAGTACTTC CASSPPGKTYEQYF
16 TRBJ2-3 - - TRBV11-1 TGTGCCAGCAGCCATAAACGCATCGGTGACACAGATACGCAGTATTTT CASSHKRIGDTDTQYF
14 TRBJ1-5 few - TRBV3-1 TGTGCCAGCAGCCCGCAGGGGTTCAATCAGCCCCAGCATTTT CASSPQGFNQPQHF
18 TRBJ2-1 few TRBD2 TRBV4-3 TGCGCCAGCAGCCTTAGGACTAGCGGGAGAGGGGCTTACAATGAGCAGTTCTTC CASSLRTSGRGAYNEQFF
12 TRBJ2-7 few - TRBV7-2 TGTGCCAGCAGCACCGGACTCTACGAGCAGTACTTC CASSTGLYEQYF
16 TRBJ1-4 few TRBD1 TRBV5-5 TGTGCCAGCAGCCCCTGGTCTACAGGGGGGCGGGAAAAACTGTTTTTT CASSPWSTGGREKLFF
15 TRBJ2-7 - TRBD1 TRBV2 TGTGCCAGCAAGCGTGAGACAGGGGACCCCTACGAGCAGTACTTC CASKRETGDPYEQYF
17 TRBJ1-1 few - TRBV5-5 TGTGCCAGCAGCCCCATCGGGACGCCACTTGGGAACACTGAAGCTTTCTTT CASSPIGTPLGNTEAFF
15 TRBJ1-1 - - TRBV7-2 TGTGCCAGCAGCCCAAGCGGCAGGTGGGGGACTGAAGCTTTCTTT CASSPSGRWGTEAFF
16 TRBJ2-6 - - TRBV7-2 TGTGCCAGCAGCGGGCAGAGGGCTCTTGGGGCCAACGTCCTGACTTTC CASSGQRALGANVLTF
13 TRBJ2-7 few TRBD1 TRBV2 TGTGCCAGCAGGGGGACAGGGTCAGACGAGCAGTACTTC CASRGTGSDEQYF
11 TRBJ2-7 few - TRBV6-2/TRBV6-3 TGTGCCAGCAGTAGGGTCTACGAGCAGTACTTC CASSRVYEQYF
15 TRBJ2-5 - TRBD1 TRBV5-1 TGCGCCAGCAGCCCCCGACAGGGAACACAAGAGACCCAGTACTTC CASSPRQGTQETQYF